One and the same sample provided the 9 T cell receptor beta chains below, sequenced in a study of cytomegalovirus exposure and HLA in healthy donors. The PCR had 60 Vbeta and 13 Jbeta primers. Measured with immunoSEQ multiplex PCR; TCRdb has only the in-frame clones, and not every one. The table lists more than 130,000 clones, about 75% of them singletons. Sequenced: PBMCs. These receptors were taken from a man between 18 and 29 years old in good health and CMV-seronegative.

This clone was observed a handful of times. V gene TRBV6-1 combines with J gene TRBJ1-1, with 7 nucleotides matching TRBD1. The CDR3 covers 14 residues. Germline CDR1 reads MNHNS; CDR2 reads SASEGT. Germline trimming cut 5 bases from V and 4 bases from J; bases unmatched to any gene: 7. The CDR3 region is CASSITGVGTEAFF. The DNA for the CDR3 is TGTGCCAGCAGTATAACAGGGGTTGGCACTGAAGCTTTCTTT.

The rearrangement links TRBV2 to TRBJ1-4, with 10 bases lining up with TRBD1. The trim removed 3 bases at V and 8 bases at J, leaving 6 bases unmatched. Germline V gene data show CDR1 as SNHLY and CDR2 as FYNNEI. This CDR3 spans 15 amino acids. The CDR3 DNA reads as TGTGCCAGCAGTGACTGGACAGGGGGACGGGAAAAACTGTTTTTT. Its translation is CASSDWTGGREKLFF.

The CDR3 spells CASRSTSGGTSYEQYF. The CDR3 nucleotides are TGTGCCAGCAGGTCAACTAGCGGGGGGACCTCCTACGAGCAGTACTTC. The chain couples TRBV11-2 to TRBJ2-7, with 12 bases identical to TRBD2. CDR1 is SGHAT and CDR2 is FQNNGV in the germline V gene. This CDR3 is 16 amino acids long. With 6 bases clipped from V and 0 bases from J, the junction kept 6 bases outside the gene matches.

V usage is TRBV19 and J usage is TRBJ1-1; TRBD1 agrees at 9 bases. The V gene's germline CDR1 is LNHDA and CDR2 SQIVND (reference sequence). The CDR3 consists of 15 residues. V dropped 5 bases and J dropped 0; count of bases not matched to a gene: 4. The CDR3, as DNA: TGTGCCAGTAGTTCACAGGGGGCCATGAACACTGAAGCTTTCTTT. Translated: CASSSQGAMNTEAFF.

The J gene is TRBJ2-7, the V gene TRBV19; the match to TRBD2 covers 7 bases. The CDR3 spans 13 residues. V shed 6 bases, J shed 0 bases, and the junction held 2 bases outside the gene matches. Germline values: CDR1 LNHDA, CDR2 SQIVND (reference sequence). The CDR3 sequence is CASRTSNSYEQYF. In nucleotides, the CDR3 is TGTGCCAGTAGGACTAGCAACTCCTACGAGCAGTACTTC.

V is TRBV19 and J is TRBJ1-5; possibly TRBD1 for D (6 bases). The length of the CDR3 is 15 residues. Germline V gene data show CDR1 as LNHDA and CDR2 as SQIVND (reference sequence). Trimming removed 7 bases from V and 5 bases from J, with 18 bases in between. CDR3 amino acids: CASKGGGGGDQPQHF. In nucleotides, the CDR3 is TGTGCCAGTAAGGGGGGGGGTGGAGGGGATCAGCCCCAGCATTTT.

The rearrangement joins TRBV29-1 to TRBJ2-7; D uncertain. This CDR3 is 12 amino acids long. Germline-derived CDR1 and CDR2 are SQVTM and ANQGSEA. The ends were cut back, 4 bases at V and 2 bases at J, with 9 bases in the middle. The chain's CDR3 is CSVGRQTYEQYF. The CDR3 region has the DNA TGCAGCGTTGGGCGGCAGACCTACGAGCAGTACTTC.

CDR3: CASSASGLSVGETQYF. The DNA for the CDR3 is TGTGCCAGCAGTGCCTCGGGACTATCGGTGGGAGAGACCCAGTACTTC. This chain joins TRBV28 and TRBJ2-5; 7 bases match TRBD2. In germline, CDR1 is MDHEN, CDR2 SYDVKM. This CDR3 is 16 amino acids long. V was pared by 5 bases and J by 4 bases, with 13 bases of the junction left unmatched. Full variable domain (missing parts from reference TRBV28 and TRBJ2-5): DVKVTQSSRYLVKRTGEKVFLECVQDMDHENMFWYRQDPGLGLRLIYFSYDVKMKEKGDIPEGYSVSREKKERFSLILESASTNQTSMYLCASSASGLSVGETQYFGPGTRLLVL.

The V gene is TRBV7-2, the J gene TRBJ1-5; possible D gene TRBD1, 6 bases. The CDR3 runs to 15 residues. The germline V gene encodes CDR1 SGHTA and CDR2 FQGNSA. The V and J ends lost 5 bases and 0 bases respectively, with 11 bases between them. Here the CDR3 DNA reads TGTGCCAGCAGCCTCCAGGGGTATAGCAATCAGCCCCAGCATTTT. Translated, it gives CASSLQGYSNQPQHF.